This is a list of T cell receptor beta chains from one sample in a study of blood T cell repertoires in COVID-19. The method was immunoSEQ multiplex PCR; TCRdb's version includes in-frame clones alone and lacks a portion of them. This table has some 290,000 clones, around 85% appearing once. Sequenced: peripheral blood. These receptors all come from a woman aged 25 to 39 with COVID-19, enrolled during active disease. Both conserved end residues are part of each CDR3. A D gene is named only where the DNA matches it firmly. Not all rows give a size; the values are once, few, many and, for expanded clones, a class.

NA	TRBD2	TRBV4-2	TRBJ2-1	TGTGCCAGCAGCCAAAAAAGCGGGGGGGCGGGTGAGCAGTTCTTC	CASSQKSGGAGEQFF
NA	TRBD1	TRBV5-1	TRBJ1-5	TGCGCCAGCAGCTCGGGACAGGGGAAACATCAGCCCCAGCATTTT	CASSSGQGKHQPQHF
few	TRBD2	TRBV5-1	TRBJ2-1	TGCGCCAGCAGCTTGTTGAGCACTAGCGGGGGGAGTGAGCAGTTCTTC	CASSLLSTSGGSEQFF
once	TRBD1	TRBV19	TRBJ1-2	TGTGCCAGTAGCCTGGACAGGGATGGCTACACCTTC	CASSLDRDGYTF
once	TRBD1	TRBV5-1	TRBJ2-1	TGCGCCAGCAGCTTTGGACAGGGTCCCTACAATGAGCAGTTCTTC	CASSFGQGPYNEQFF
NA	NA	TRBV24-1	TRBJ2-1	TGTGCCACCAGTCGGGAGACGGGTGAGCAGTTCTTC	CATSRETGEQFF
NA	NA	TRBV10-2	TRBJ2-7	TGCGCCAGCAGTGAGTCGTTCGGGTTGCGCACCTACGAGCAGTACTTC	CASSESFGLRTYEQYF
NA	TRBD2	TRBV3-1/TRBV3-2	TRBJ2-3	TGTGCCAGCAGCCTACGGACTAGTCTTGATACGCAGTATTTT	CASSLRTSLDTQYF
NA	TRBD2	TRBV6-2/TRBV6-3	TRBJ2-5	TGTGCCAGCAGTTACGAGCGGGGGGCGTTTGAAGAGACCCAGTACTTC	CASSYERGAFEETQYF
NA	NA	TRBV2	TRBJ2-5	TGTGCCAGCAGTGAAGAGTTAAAGGCAGGCGAGACCCAGTACTTC	CASSEELKAGETQYF
NA	NA	TRBV19	TRBJ1-5	TGTGCCAGCGAAGGGAGTTATCAGCCCCAGCATTTT	CASEGSYQPQHF
NA	NA	TRBV9	TRBJ2-1	TGTGCCAGCAGCGTAGGAGGACTACCCCAGTACAATGAGCAGTTCTTC	CASSVGGLPQYNEQFF
NA	NA	TRBV14	TRBJ2-7	TGTGCCAGCAGCCAAGAGGGGAGGCAACCGGGACAGCTAGACTACGAGCAGTACTTC	CASSQEGRQPGQLDYEQYF